These T cell receptor beta chains were read from a single sample in a study of cytomegalovirus exposure and HLA in healthy donors. Sequenced by immunoSEQ multiplex PCR; TCRdb stores in-frame clones only, minus some. The data hold 250,000 to 350,000 clones, with roughly 90% observed a single time. The specimen was PBMCs. Receptors originate from a young woman in good health and CMV-seropositive. CDR3s include the opening cysteine and the closing phenylalanine or tryptophan. Each record gives: V gene, clone size, D gene, J gene, CDR3 DNA, CDR3 protein. The D gene is left open where the match is weak. Clone size is not always given. Where it is, it says once, few, many or a class for expanded clones.

TRBV29-1,.,TRBD1,TRBJ2-7,TGCAGCGTTGAAGAAAGGTCGCGGACAGGGTCCTACGAGCAGTACTTC,CSVEERSRTGSYEQYF
TRBV6-5,.,.,TRBJ2-3,TGTGCCAGCAGTTACTCGAGAGGGAGGATAGATACGCAGTATTTT,CASSYSRGRIDTQYF
TRBV6-1,.,TRBD1,TRBJ1-5,TGTGCCAGCAGTGAGAGGGGACAGGGGGCGGTTCAGCCCCAGCATTTT,CASSERGQGAVQPQHF
TRBV7-2,.,.,TRBJ2-5,TGTGCCAGCAGCTTATCGACCGTCCAAGAGACCCAGTACTTC,CASSLSTVQETQYF
TRBV7-3,.,.,TRBJ2-2,TGTGCCAGCGGTAGGCCCGGGGAGCTGTTTTTT,CASGRPGELFF
TRBV10-3,.,.,TRBJ2-7,TGTGCCATCAGTGAAGAGGGAGGGGGGTCCTACGAGCAGTACTTC,CAISEEGGGSYEQYF
TRBV6-1,.,.,TRBJ2-5,TGTGCCAGCAGTGAAGCCGGGGTCGGCTCGAAGACCCAGTACTTC,CASSEAGVGSKTQYF
TRBV19,.,.,TRBJ2-1,TGTGCCAGTAGTATAGGGGGAGAGCAGTTCTTC,CASSIGGEQFF
TRBV14,.,TRBD2,TRBJ2-1,TGTGCCAGCAGCACAGCGGGAGGTTGGAATGAGCAGTTCTTC,CASSTAGGWNEQFF
TRBV11-2,.,.,TRBJ1-2,TGTGCCAGCAGCTTAGGAACCGGGTATGGCTACACCTTC,CASSLGTGYGYTF
TRBV29-1,.,.,TRBJ2-7,TGCAGCGTTGAAGGCGCGGGATTCTACGAGCAGTACTTC,CSVEGAGFYEQYF
TRBV28,.,TRBD1,TRBJ2-7,TGTGCCAGCAGTTTTATGTCAGGGGGCAAGATTTACGAGCAGTACTTC,CASSFMSGGKIYEQYF
TRBV5-4,.,TRBD2,TRBJ2-1,TGTGCCAGCAGCTTGGGACTAGCGGGGGGTAATGAGCAGTTCTTC,CASSLGLAGGNEQFF
TRBV23-1,.,.,TRBJ1-3,TGCGCCAGCTGCCCGGGGGTGGTGGTTGGAAACACCATATATTTT,CASCPGVVVGNTIYF
TRBV5-4,.,.,TRBJ2-1,TGTGCCAGCAGCTTGGGCGTGCAGGGGTACAATGAGCAGTTCTTC,CASSLGVQGYNEQFF
TRBV7-9,few,.,TRBJ1-6,TGTGCCAGCAGCCCGAGGAGTGGAAGAGTCAATTCACCCCTCCACTTT,CASSPRSGRVNSPLHF
TRBV13,.,TRBD2,TRBJ2-2,TGTGCCAGCAGCTTAGGCGGAAGCGGGAGGACGAACACCGGGGAGCTGTTTTTT,CASSLGGSGRTNTGELFF
TRBV2,.,.,TRBJ2-7,TGTGCCAGCGCTAACTACGAGCAGTACTTC,CASANYEQYF
TRBV30,.,.,TRBJ2-3,TGTGCCTGGAGTGTAAAGGAAAACAGGGATCGGGCAGATACGCAGTATTTT,CAWSVKENRDRADTQYF
TRBV15,.,.,TRBJ2-1,TGTGCCACCAGCAGAGAACTGCGGGGCTCCTACAATGAGCAGTTCTTC,CATSRELRGSYNEQFF
TRBV5-4,once,TRBD1,TRBJ1-2,TGTGCCAGCAGCTTGGCCGGGACAGGGTCTCACTATGGCTACACCTTC,CASSLAGTGSHYGYTF
TRBV2,.,.,TRBJ2-7,TGTGCCAGCATTGGGGCCAACACAGGACCCCGAAGTCGCTACGAGCAGTACTTC,CASIGANTGPRSRYEQYF
TRBV27,.,.,TRBJ2-1,TGTGCCAGCAGTATGGACGACAATGAGCAGTTCTTC,CASSMDDNEQFF
TRBV30,once,.,TRBJ1-3,TGTGCCTGGTCTGTAGGGGCTGGAAACACCATATATTTT,CAWSVGAGNTIYF
TRBV29-1,.,TRBD1,TRBJ1-1,TGCAGCGTGTGGACAGGGTGGCCTGAAGCTTTCTTT,CSVWTGWPEAFF
TRBV27,.,TRBD1,TRBJ2-7,TGTGCCAGCAGTCGACCGGGACAGCTTACCTACGAGCAGTACTTC,CASSRPGQLTYEQYF
TRBV19,.,.,TRBJ1-1,TGTGCCAGTAGCTTATCCCGGATGAGAGAAGCTTTCTTT,CASSLSRMREAFF
TRBV27,.,.,TRBJ1-1,TGTGCCAGCAGTACAGGACTCTCTGAAGCTTTCTTT,CASSTGLSEAFF
TRBV28,.,.,TRBJ2-5,TGTGCCACAAGCGCGGCGTACCAAGAGACCCAGTACTTC,CATSAAYQETQYF
TRBV9,.,.,TRBJ2-1,TGTGCCAGCAGAGGACAGGGAGGGTACAATGAGCAGTTCTTC,CASRGQGGYNEQFF
TRBV30,.,.,TRBJ2-1,TGTGCCTGGAGTCTTGGATTAAATGAGCAGTTCTTC,CAWSLGLNEQFF
TRBV29-1,.,.,TRBJ2-1,TGCAGCGTTGACGAGCCCAGAGAGCAGTTCTTC,CSVDEPREQFF
TRBV6-1,.,.,TRBJ2-7,TGTGCCAGCAGTGCCCTTGAAGGGCTTCCCTACGAGCAGTACTTC,CASSALEGLPYEQYF
TRBV5-1,.,.,TRBJ2-7,TGCGCCAGCAGCTTGGACACCTACGAGCAGTACTTC,CASSLDTYEQYF
TRBV19,.,.,TRBJ2-7,TGTGCCAGTGCCGGGACGACAACTTCCTACGAGCAGTACTTC,CASAGTTTSYEQYF
TRBV6-5,.,.,TRBJ2-7,TGTGCCAGCTCTCGCGGGACAGAGATTTCCTACGAGCAGTACTTC,CASSRGTEISYEQYF
TRBV29-1,.,.,TRBJ2-2,TGCAGCGTCGACTCTGATAACACCGGGGAGCTGTTTTTT,CSVDSDNTGELFF
TRBV13,.,.,TRBJ1-1,TGTGCCAGCAGCCCCAACGCTAGGTCTGAAGCTTTCTTT,CASSPNARSEAFF
TRBV6-4,.,TRBD1,TRBJ1-2,TGTGCCAGCAACCAGGACAGGGTAGGCTACACCTTC,CASNQDRVGYTF
TRBV5-4,.,.,TRBJ1-5,TGTGCCAGCAGCTTGGACTTGGGCAATCAGCCCCAGCATTTT,CASSLDLGNQPQHF
TRBV27,.,.,TRBJ2-1,TGTGCCAGCAGTTTACTGGGGGTGTCCGGGGCATACAATGAGCAGTTCTTC,CASSLLGVSGAYNEQFF
TRBV29-1,once,.,TRBJ2-1,TGCAGCGTTGAAGGGACTAACAATGAGCAGTTCTTC,CSVEGTNNEQFF
TRBV7-2,.,TRBD1,TRBJ2-5,TGTGCCAGCAGCGGACAGGGGGCGATGGAGACCCAGTACTTC,CASSGQGAMETQYF
TRBV5-4,.,.,TRBJ2-7,TGTGCCAGCAGCTCCCGGGACAAAACCTACGAGCAGTACTTC,CASSSRDKTYEQYF
TRBV6-5,.,.,TRBJ2-7,TGTGCCAGCAGCCTGCCGAGGGGCAGCTCCTACGAGCAGTACTTC,CASSLPRGSSYEQYF
TRBV2,.,.,TRBJ2-1,TGTGCCAGCAGTGAAAGCTATGAGCAGTTCTTC,CASSESYEQFF